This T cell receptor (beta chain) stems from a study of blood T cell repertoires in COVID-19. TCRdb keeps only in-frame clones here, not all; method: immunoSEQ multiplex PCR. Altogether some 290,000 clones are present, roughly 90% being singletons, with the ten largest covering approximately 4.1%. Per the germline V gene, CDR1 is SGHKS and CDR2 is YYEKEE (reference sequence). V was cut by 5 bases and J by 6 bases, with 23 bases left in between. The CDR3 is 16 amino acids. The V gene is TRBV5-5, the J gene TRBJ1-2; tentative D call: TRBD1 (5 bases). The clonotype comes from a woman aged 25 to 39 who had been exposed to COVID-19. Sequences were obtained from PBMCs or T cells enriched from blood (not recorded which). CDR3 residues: CASRSTVRAAINGYTF. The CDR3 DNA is TGTGCCAGCAGGAGTACCGTCAGGGCAGCAATAAATGGCTACACCTTC.